The clone carrying this TCR beta chain was found a few times. PBMCs came from roughly 10 ml fresh peripheral blood. CDR3 size: 15 residues. Germline V gene lookup returns CDR1 DFQATT and CDR2 SNEGSKA (reference sequence). Trimming took 0 bases from V and 7 from J; bases not matched to a gene: 5. RNA transcripts were the template for amplifying TCR beta CDR3 regions. Using the HTBI primer set, a first-round RT-PCR was run on the TCR CDR3. Using its own MiXCR run on the multiplex PCR reads, TCRdb lists one record per CDR3 protein. Found here are 660,000 or so distinct CDR3 sequences, roughly 20% of them singletons; the top ten hold 34%. This specimen comes from a study of T cells in Graves' hyperthyroidism and ophthalmopathy.

The sample was blood. The receptor comes from a man in his thirties or forties with Graves' ophthalmopathy. The chain has TRBV20-1 and TRBJ1-4, with 10 bases lining up with TRBD1. The CDR3 protein is CSARETGTGVEKLFF. In DNA, the CDR3 is TGCAGTGCTAGAGAGACCGGGACAGGGGTTGAAAAACTGTTTTTT.